This TCR beta chain was sequenced for a study of shared clonotypes between healthy human individuals. Findings and caveats of the study: A handful of donors shared about 4.8% of their naive CD4 clonotypes. Against clonotypes common to all four donors, non-shared ones had lower generation probabilities.

Every immunoSEQ plate was one replicate of a subset's evenly spread DNA. Method: immunoSEQ multiplex PCR; TCRdb's copy keeps in-frame clones and lacks some. The sample shows around 100,000 clones, 67% of them seen only once. In regard to this clone: The antigen is not known.

Trimming took 0 bases from V and 1 from J, leaving 7 bases between them. This CDR3 is built from 14 residues. The germline V gene encodes CDR1 SGHRS and CDR2 YFSETQ. Sequencing was carried out using memory CD8+ T cells sorted from blood. Subset described: CD45RO+ cells pooled with CCR7-negative TemRA cells. The clonotype was recovered from a man aged 30 to 45 in good health. The rearrangement links TRBV5-1 to TRBJ2-5; D is uncertain. This CDR3 is CASSLVGSQETQYF. CDR3 coding DNA: TGCGCCAGCAGCTTGGTGGGTAGCCAAGAGACCCAGTACTTC.